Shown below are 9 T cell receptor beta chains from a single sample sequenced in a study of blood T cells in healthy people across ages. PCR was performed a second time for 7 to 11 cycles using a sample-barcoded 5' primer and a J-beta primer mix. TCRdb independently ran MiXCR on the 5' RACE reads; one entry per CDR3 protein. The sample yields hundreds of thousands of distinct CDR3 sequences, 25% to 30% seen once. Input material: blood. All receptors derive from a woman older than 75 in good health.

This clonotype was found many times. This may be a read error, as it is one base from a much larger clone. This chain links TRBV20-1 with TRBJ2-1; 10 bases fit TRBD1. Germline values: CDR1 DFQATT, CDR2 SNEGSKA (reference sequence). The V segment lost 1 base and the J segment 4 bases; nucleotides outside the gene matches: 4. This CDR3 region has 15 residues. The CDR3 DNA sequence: TGCAGTGCTAGAGCTGGGGACAGGGGTTACAATGAGCAGTTCTTC. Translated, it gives CSARAGDRGYNEQFF.

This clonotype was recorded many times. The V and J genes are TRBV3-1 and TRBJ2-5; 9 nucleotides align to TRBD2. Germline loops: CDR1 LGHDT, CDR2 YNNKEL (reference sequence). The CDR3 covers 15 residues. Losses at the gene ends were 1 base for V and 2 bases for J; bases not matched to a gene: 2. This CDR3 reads CASSQAAGGQETQYF. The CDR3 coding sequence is TGTGCCAGCAGCCAAGCGGCGGGGGGGCAAGAGACCCAGTACTTC.

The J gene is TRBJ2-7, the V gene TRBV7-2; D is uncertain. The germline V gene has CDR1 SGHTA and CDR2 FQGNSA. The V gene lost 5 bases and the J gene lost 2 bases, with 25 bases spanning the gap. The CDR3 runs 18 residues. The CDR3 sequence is CASSRRPQRLDITYEQYF. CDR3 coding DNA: TGTGCCAGCAGCCGTCGACCCCAGCGACTCGATATAACCTACGAGCAGTACTTC.

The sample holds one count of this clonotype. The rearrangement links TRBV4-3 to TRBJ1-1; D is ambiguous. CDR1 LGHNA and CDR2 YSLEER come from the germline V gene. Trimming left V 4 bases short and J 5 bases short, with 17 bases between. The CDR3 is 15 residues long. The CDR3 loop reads CASSLSFQSRTEAFF. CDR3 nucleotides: TGCGCCAGCAGCCTCTCTTTTCAGAGTCGGACTGAAGCTTTCTTT.

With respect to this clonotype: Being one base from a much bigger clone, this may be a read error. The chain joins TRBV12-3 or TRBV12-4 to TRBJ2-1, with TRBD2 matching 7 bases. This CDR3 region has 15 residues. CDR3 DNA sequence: TGTGCCAGCAGTTTTTTTGGCGGGAGCGTGAATGAGCCGTTCTTC. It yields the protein CASSFFGGSVNEPFF.

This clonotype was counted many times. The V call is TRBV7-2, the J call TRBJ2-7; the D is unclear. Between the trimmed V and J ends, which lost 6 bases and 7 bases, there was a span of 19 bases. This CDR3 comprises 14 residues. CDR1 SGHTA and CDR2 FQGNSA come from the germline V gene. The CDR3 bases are TGTGCCAGCAGTCGCGCCGCCCAATCGAGTGAGCAGTACTTC. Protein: CASSRAAQSSEQYF.

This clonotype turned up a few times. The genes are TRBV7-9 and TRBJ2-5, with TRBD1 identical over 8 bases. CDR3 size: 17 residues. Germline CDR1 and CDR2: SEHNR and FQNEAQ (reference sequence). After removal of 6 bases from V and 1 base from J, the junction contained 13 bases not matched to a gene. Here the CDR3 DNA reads TGTGCCAGCAGTCCGAGGCGGGACAGGACCTCCCAAGAGACCCAGTACTTC. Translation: CASSPRRDRTSQETQYF.

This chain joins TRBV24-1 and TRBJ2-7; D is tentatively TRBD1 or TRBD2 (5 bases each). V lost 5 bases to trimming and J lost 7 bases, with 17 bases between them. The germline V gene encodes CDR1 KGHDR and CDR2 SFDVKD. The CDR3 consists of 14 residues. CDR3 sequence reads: CATSGQGPQTEQYF. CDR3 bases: TGTGCCACCAGTGGGCAGGGACCCCAGACGGAGCAGTACTTC.

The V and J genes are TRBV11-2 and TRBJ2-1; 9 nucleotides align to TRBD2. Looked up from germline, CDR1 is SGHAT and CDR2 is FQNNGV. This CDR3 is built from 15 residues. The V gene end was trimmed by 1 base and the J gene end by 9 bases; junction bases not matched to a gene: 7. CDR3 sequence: CASSLVGREGREQFF. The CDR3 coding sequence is TGTGCCAGCAGCTTAGTCGGGCGGGAGGGCCGTGAGCAGTTCTTC.